This record concerns one T cell receptor (beta chain) sequence. The data stem from a study of blood T cell repertoires in COVID-19. Looking at the study overall: PBMCs, B-cell-depleted T cells, or T cells were the source of the cDNA or gDNA that made up the material.

The germline V gene encodes CDR1 MGHRA and CDR2 YSYEKL. This CDR3 comprises 14 residues. V was trimmed by 0 bases and J by 3 bases, leaving 9 bases between them. In the study's own analysis: Estimation of nucleated cell counts was performed using reference gene primer amplification. Measured with immunoSEQ multiplex PCR; TCRdb has only the in-frame clones, and not every one. Clonal size and the V and J genes are those of that table, whereas D and trimming came from the DNA. The sample consists of more than 150,000 clones, about 87% of them appearing once. The TCR sequence derives from a man between 35 and 55 years old with active or convalescent COVID-19. The J gene is TRBJ2-7, the V gene TRBV4-1; D not certain. Input material: peripheral blood. The CDR3 region is CASSQETASYEQYF. As DNA, the CDR3 is TGCGCCAGCAGCCAAGAAACCGCGAGCTACGAGCAGTACTTC.